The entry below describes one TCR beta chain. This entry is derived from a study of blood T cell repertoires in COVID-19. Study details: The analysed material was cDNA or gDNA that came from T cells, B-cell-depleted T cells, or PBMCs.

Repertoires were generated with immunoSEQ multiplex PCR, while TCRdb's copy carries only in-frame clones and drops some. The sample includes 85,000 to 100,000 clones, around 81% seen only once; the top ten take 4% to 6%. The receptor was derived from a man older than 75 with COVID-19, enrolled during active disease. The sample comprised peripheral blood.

CDR3 bases: TGTGCCATCAGTGAGTACGGGACAGGGAAAGTGACCTACGAGCAGTACTTC. Encoded protein: CAISEYGTGKVTYEQYF. The V call is TRBV10-3, the J call TRBJ2-7; 9 nucleotides line up with TRBD1. The J segment lost 2 bases and the V segment lost 1 base, leaving 9 bases of the junction unmatched. Germline V CDR1 and CDR2: ENHRY, SYGVKD. CDR3 size: 17 residues.